Below are 18 T cell receptor beta chains sequenced from a single sample in a study of shared clonotypes between healthy human individuals. Using immunoSEQ multiplex PCR, the repertoire was profiled, and TCRdb retains in-frame clones only, with some absent. The table shows some 2,500,000 clones, with 90% to 95% occurring only once. The sequenced sample was naive CD4+ T cells from PBMCs. The subset: CD45RA+ positively selected. The origin of the receptors is a man in his late teens or twenties in good health. Some clones in this sample may be carry-over from other donors' samples.

V usage is TRBV9 and J usage is TRBJ1-2, with 12 bases identical to TRBD1. The V segment lost 3 bases and the J segment 2 bases; nucleotides outside the gene matches: 8. This CDR3 has 17 residues. Germline loops: CDR1 SGDLS, CDR2 YYNGEE. For the CDR3, the DNA is TGTGCCAGCAGCGCTGGGACAGGGGGCTACTGGAACTATGGCTACACCTTC. Translation gives CASSAGTGGYWNYGYTF.

The CDR3 DNA reads TGCAGCGTGACCTTAGGGGTTGGTCAGCCCCAGCATTTT. It is translated as CSVTLGVGQPQHF. The V and J genes are TRBV29-1 and TRBJ1-5, with D perhaps TRBD1 (5 bases). The germline V gene encodes CDR1 SQVTM and CDR2 ANQGSEA. The length of the CDR3 is 13 residues. The V end was cut by 6 bases, the J end by 6 bases, with 15 bases between. Full variable domain (outside the CDR3, taken from reference TRBV29-1 and TRBJ1-5): SAVISQKPSRDICQRGTSLTIQCQVDSQVTMMFWYRQQPGQSLTLIATANQGSEATYESGFVIDKFPISRPNLTFSTLTVSNMSPEDSSIYLCSVTLGVGQPQHFGDGTRLSIL.

The chain recombines TRBV7-9 with TRBJ2-7; D might be TRBD2 (6 bases). CDR1 and CDR2 (germline): SEHNR, FQNEAQ (reference sequence). Trimming left V 5 bases short and J 1 base short, with 15 bases between. The CDR3 consists of 15 residues. The chain's CDR3 is CASSATRDSSYEQYF. The DNA for the CDR3 is TGTGCCAGCAGCGCAACTCGGGACTCGTCCTACGAGCAGTACTTC.

This clone was seen a handful of times. The J gene is TRBJ2-5, the V gene TRBV4-1; 12 positions agree with TRBD2. V trimming: 1 base; J trimming: 5 bases; junction bases outside the gene matches: 2. The length of the CDR3 is 15 residues. The germline CDR1 and CDR2 sequences are MGHRA and YSYEKL. The DNA of the CDR3 is TGCGCCAGCAGCCAAGTCACTAGCGGGAGGGAGACCCAGTACTTC. Protein: CASSQVTSGRETQYF.

The chain is built from TRBV10-3 and TRBJ2-5, with D perhaps assigned TRBD1 or TRBD2 (5 bases each). Trimming shortened V by 8 bases and J by 5 bases, and 18 bases separated the two germline ends. CDR1 is ENHRY, CDR2 SYGVKD, per germline. The CDR3 spans 14 residues. The CDR3 DNA follows: TGTGCCATCCGCCGGGACGGTTCGTCGGAGACCCAGTACTTC. Translated, it gives CAIRRDGSSETQYF.

V usage is TRBV28 and J usage is TRBJ1-4; D is undetermined. Germline V gives CDR1 MDHEN, CDR2 SYDVKM. The V end lost 7 bases, the J end lost 6 bases, and 15 bases lay between the germline ends. There are 14 residues in the CDR3. The CDR3 spells CASNPSHGHEKLFF. DNA for the CDR3: TGTGCCAGCAACCCCTCACACGGCCATGAAAAACTGTTTTTT.

CDR3 bases: TGTGCCAGCAGCTTAACCCATGAGCAGTTCTTC. This translates into CASSLTHEQFF. The chain employs TRBV7-2 and TRBJ2-1; D is ambiguous. Trimming removed 2 bases at V and 8 bases at J, with 4 bases between. CDR3 length: 11 amino acids. The germline V gene has CDR1 SGHTA and CDR2 FQGNSA.

The chain carries TRBV28 and TRBJ2-7; 8 bases map to TRBD2. The junction had 14 bases not matched to a gene; V was cut back by 5 bases and J by 8 bases. The CDR3 consists of 15 residues. CDR1 is MDHEN and CDR2 is SYDVKM in the germline V gene. CDR3 residues: CASSTAGTSPAKQYF. The CDR3 nucleotides are TGTGCCAGCAGTACCGCCGGGACTAGTCCAGCCAAGCAGTACTTC. Full variable domain (remainder filled in from reference TRBV28 and TRBJ2-7): DVKVTQSSRYLVKRTGEKVFLECVQDMDHENMFWYRQDPGLGLRLIYFSYDVKMKEKGDIPEGYSVSREKKERFSLILESASTNQTSMYLCASSTAGTSPAKQYFGPGTRLTVT.

In regard to this clone: Other DNA sequences within the sample encode an identical CDR3. This chain connects TRBV30 to TRBJ2-7, with 7 bases fitting TRBD1. CDR1 GTSNPN and CDR2 SVGIG come from the germline V gene (reference sequence). This CDR3 spans 12 amino acids. V lost 5 bases and J lost 3; bases outside the gene matches: 4. CDR3 sequence reads: CAWGRDSYEQYF. The CDR3 DNA follows: TGTGCCTGGGGCCGGGACAGCTACGAGCAGTACTTC.

This chain joins TRBV5-4 and TRBJ1-2, with 8 bases fitting TRBD1. CDR1 and CDR2 from the germline V gene are SGHNT and YYREEE (reference sequence). The CDR3 totals 16 residues. V was pared by 5 bases and J by 4 bases, with 13 bases of the junction left unmatched. CDR3 in DNA: TGTGCCAGCAGTTCCAGGGGGCCGGGGTTAGGCTATGGCTACACCTTC. This gives the protein CASSSRGPGLGYGYTF.

This clone was detected only a few times. This rearrangement joins TRBV18 to TRBJ1-1, with D hard to call. The CDR3 runs to 14 residues. The germline gives CDR1 KGHSH, CDR2 LQKENI. Trimming took 2 bases from V and 5 from J, leaving 12 bases between them. This chain's CDR3 is CASSPFGLGTEAFF. The DNA for the CDR3 is TGTGCCAGCTCACCATTCGGGTTGGGGACTGAAGCTTTCTTT.

The CDR3 region has the DNA TGCGCCAGCAGCCTCAGGGGGGGCCGTTTAGAGACCCAGTACTTC. Translating it yields CASSLRGGRLETQYF. The rearrangement uses TRBV5-1 and TRBJ2-5; D may correspond to TRBD1 or TRBD2 (7 bases each). This CDR3 has 15 residues. V shed 4 bases and J shed 4 bases, with 17 bases lying between them. Per the germline V gene, CDR1 is SGHRS and CDR2 is YFSETQ.

The chain has TRBV5-5 and TRBJ2-7; possible D gene TRBD2, 5 bases. Germline V CDR1 and CDR2: SGHKS, YYEKEE (reference sequence). The CDR3 spans 12 residues. Trimming stripped 7 bases from V and 6 bases from J, with 14 bases between. The CDR3 reads CASSPGETEQYF. The CDR3 region has the DNA TGTGCCAGCTCCCCCGGGGAGACCGAGCAGTACTTC. The full variable domain, rest sourced from reference TRBV5-5 and TRBJ2-7, is DAGVTQSPTHLIKTRGQQVTLRCSPISGHKSVSWYQQVLGQGPQFIFQYYEKEERGRGNFPDRFSARQFPNYSSELNVNALLLGDSALYLCASSPGETEQYFGPGTRLTVT.

This rearrangement joins TRBV9 to TRBJ2-2, with D unclear. The ends were cut back, 1 base at V and 6 bases at J, with 7 bases in the middle. From germline, CDR1 is SGDLS and CDR2 YYNGEE. The CDR3 runs to 13 residues. As DNA, the CDR3 is TGTGCCAGCAGCGTATCAGTTCCCGGGGAGCTGTTTTTT. This translates into CASSVSVPGELFF.

The J gene is TRBJ1-1, the V gene TRBV19; 9 bases match TRBD1. The CDR3 extends over 15 amino acids. Per the germline V gene, CDR1 is LNHDA and CDR2 is SQIVND (reference sequence). V lost 4 bases, J lost 3 bases, and 6 bases stayed unmatched. CDR3 bases: TGTGCCAGTAGTACAACAGGGGGCCCGGACACTGAAGCTTTCTTT. Its translation: CASSTTGGPDTEAFF.

This chain joins TRBV6-5 and TRBJ2-2; TRBD1 aligns across 8 bases. Germline lookup yields CDR1 MNHEY and CDR2 SVGAGI. This CDR3 has 14 residues. The V segment lost 9 bases and the J segment 4 bases; nucleotides outside the gene matches: 7. The CDR3 nucleotides read TGTGCCAGTGTCGACAGGGGTGGCACCGGGGAGCTGTTTTTT. Translation: CASVDRGGTGELFF.

This chain joins TRBV9 and TRBJ2-7; D possibly corresponds to TRBD2 (6 bases). The V end lost 2 bases, the J end lost 6 bases, and 15 bases lay between the germline ends. Germline V lookup: CDR1 SGDLS, CDR2 YYNGEE. The CDR3 contains 14 residues. In nucleotides, the CDR3 is TGTGCCAGCAGCGTTAGGAGGGACTCCATCGAGCAGTACTTC. This gives the protein CASSVRRDSIEQYF.

The rearrangement joins TRBV6-1 to TRBJ2-7; no clear D gene. Trimming took off 1 base at V and 6 bases at J, with 13 bases between the two ends. The CDR3 has 14 amino acids. In germline, CDR1 is MNHNS, CDR2 SASEGT. The CDR3 DNA reads as TGTGCCAGCAGTGAAGATAACGTCCTGTCCGAGCAGTACTTC. Protein: CASSEDNVLSEQYF.